This TCR beta chain was captured by sequencing in a study of T-cell reconstitution after alpha-beta-depleted transplantation in children. CDR3 length equals 16 residues. CDR1 and CDR2 (germline): SEHNR, FQNEAQ (reference sequence). Trimming removed 5 bases at V and 2 bases at J, with 13 bases between. Unique molecular identifiers were used in preparing the TCRbeta library. TCRdb processed the PCR reads anew with MiXCR; each CDR3 protein has one entry. This table holds some 250,000 distinct CDR3 sequences, around 12% found once. This clonotype appeared many times. The specimen comprised PBMCs from the stem cell graft donor, sampled from the stem cell graft. The J gene is TRBJ2-6, the V gene TRBV7-9; weak D call: TRBD1 (6 bases). This clonotype was obtained from a human donor who donated a stem cell graft to a child with acute lymphoblastic leukemia. The CDR3, as DNA: TGTGCCAGCAGCCGAATAAACAGGGCTGGGGCCAACGTCCTGACTTTC. This gives the protein CASSRINRAGANVLTF.